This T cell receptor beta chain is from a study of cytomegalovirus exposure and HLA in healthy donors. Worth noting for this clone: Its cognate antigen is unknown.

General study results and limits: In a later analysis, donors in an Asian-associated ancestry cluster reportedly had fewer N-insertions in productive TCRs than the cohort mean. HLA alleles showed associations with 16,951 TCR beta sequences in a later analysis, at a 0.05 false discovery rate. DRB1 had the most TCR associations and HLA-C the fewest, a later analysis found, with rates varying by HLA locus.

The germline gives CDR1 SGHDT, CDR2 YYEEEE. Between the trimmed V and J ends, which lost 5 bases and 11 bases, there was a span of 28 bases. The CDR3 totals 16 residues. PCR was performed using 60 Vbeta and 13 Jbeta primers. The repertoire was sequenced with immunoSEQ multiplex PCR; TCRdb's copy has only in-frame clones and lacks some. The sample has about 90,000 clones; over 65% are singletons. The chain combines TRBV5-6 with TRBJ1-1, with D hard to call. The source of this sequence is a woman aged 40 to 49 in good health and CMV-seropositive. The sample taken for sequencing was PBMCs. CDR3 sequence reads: CASRSLPAEEGLGAFF. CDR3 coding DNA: TGTGCCAGCAGGTCCCTACCGGCGGAGGAAGGGCTGGGGGCTTTCTTT.